A selection of T cell receptor beta chains follows, all from one sample in a study of blood T cell repertoires in COVID-19. Some clones are missing from TCRdb's copy, which holds only in-frame ones; the method was immunoSEQ multiplex PCR. The sample lists 200,000 to 250,000 clones, 80% to 90% occurring once. The specimen was PBMCs or T cells enriched from blood (not recorded which). These TCRs come from a woman aged 40 to 50 with acute COVID-19. Both conserved end residues are part of each CDR3. A D gene is named only where the DNA matches it firmly. Expanded clones are given a class, and other clones once, few, many or no size at all.

j_call,v_call,clone_size,d_call,cdr3_aa,cdr3_nt
TRBJ1-1,TRBV4-2,-,-,CASSTGGITEAFF,TGTGCCAGCAGCACGGGGGGCATCACTGAAGCTTTCTTT
TRBJ1-5,TRBV19,-,TRBD1,CASSTRQGRNQPQHF,TGTGCCAGTAGTACACGACAGGGGCGCAATCAGCCCCAGCATTTT
TRBJ2-2,TRBV9,-,TRBD2,CASSVTSGGPNTGELFF,TGTGCCAGCAGCGTAACCAGCGGGGGGCCGAACACCGGGGAGCTGTTTTTT
TRBJ1-5,TRBV7-8,-,TRBD1,CASSSKGGTGGYQPQHF,TGTGCCAGCAGCTCCAAGGGCGGGACAGGGGGCTATCAGCCCCAGCATTTT
TRBJ1-4,TRBV12-5,once,-,CASGQLSGGAGPAFLGGEKLFF,TGTGCTAGTGGCCAACTAAGTGGGGGAGCCGGCCCGGCCTTCCTGGGGGGTGAAAAACTGTTTTTT
TRBJ1-4,TRBV2,-,TRBD1,CASFGGGVANEKLFF,TGTGCCAGCTTTGGAGGGGGCGTAGCTAATGAAAAACTGTTTTTT
TRBJ1-1,TRBV5-1,-,TRBD1,CASSLAIVGQGNTEAFF,TGCGCCAGCAGCTTGGCTATCGTCGGACAGGGGAACACTGAAGCTTTCTTT
TRBJ1-2,TRBV7-2,-,-,CASSFAWGQGGYTF,TGTGCCAGCAGCTTCGCGTGGGGTCAGGGGGGCTACACCTTC
TRBJ1-1,TRBV19,-,TRBD1,CASSSTGGAAEAFF,TGTGCCAGTAGTTCGACAGGGGGCGCTGCTGAAGCTTTCTTT
TRBJ2-1,TRBV12-5,-,TRBD2,CASGLVSGGRWDEQFF,TGTGCTAGTGGTTTGGTTAGCGGGGGCCGCTGGGATGAGCAGTTCTTC
TRBJ1-1,TRBV6-5,-,TRBD1,CASSFQSGTGVTEAFF,TGTGCCAGCAGTTTTCAATCCGGAACAGGGGTTACTGAAGCTTTCTTT